The clone carrying this T cell receptor (beta chain) occurred a few times. Time point meaning: persistent/refractory GD, antithyroid drugs over 5 years with positive TRAb. With RNA extracted from PBMCs as input, the TCR library was made. This specimen comes from a study of regulatory T cells in long-lasting Graves disease. Researchers made TCR beta libraries by using iRepertoire HTBI primers and running Arm-PCR on CDR3 regions. TCRdb processed the multiplex PCR reads anew with MiXCR; each CDR3 protein has one entry. The profile shows 500,000 to 800,000 distinct CDR3 sequences, about 32% of them singletons. The ends were cut back, 5 bases at V and 6 bases at J, with 14 bases in the middle. In germline, CDR1 is MNHEY, CDR2 SMNVEV (reference sequence). There are 14 residues in the CDR3.

Source: peripheral blood mononuclear cells (PBMCs), taken when the disease was refractory, from a patient treated with antithyroid drugs. This chain joins TRBV27 and TRBJ1-5, with TRBD1 as a possible D gene (5 bases). This receptor was obtained from a female donor with Graves disease. The CDR3 region has the DNA TGTGCCAGCAGTCCCAGGGCCCCGGGTCAGCCCCAGCATTTT. This translates into CASSPRAPGQPQHF.